This TCR beta chain is drawn from a study of chemoradiotherapy in HPV16-positive cancers. As for the study in general: A couple of HPV16-positive patients' cells yielded candidate HPV-specific clones and common motifs. Whole-study results and caveats: In HPV16-positive patients, HPV-responsive T-cell expansion tracked better recurrence-free survival. Non-HPV-specific T cells did not expand in tumors during treatment, whereas candidate HPV-specific clones and E7-related motifs did. HPV-specific T cells were functionally defined from only a couple of HPV16-positive patients.

Note on this clone: Its antigen is currently unknown.

Produced via immunoSEQ multiplex PCR; TCRdb's table is partial and in-frame only. The repertoire holds 25,000 to 40,000 clones, with 88% as singletons. There are 18 residues in the CDR3. Germline-derived CDR1 and CDR2 are SGHAT and FQDESV (reference sequence). After removal of 2 bases from V and 2 bases from J, the junction contained 10 bases not matched to a gene. The sequence was obtained from a human donor with HPV-associated anogenital cancer. The sequenced sample was blood, obtained from a patient who underwent chemoradiotherapy. The chain couples TRBV11-1 to TRBJ2-7; 12 nucleotides agree with TRBD2. The CDR3 bases are TGTGCCAGCAGCTTAAACCCGACTAGCGGGAGAGGGACCTACGAGCAGTACTTC. Protein: CASSLNPTSGRGTYEQYF.